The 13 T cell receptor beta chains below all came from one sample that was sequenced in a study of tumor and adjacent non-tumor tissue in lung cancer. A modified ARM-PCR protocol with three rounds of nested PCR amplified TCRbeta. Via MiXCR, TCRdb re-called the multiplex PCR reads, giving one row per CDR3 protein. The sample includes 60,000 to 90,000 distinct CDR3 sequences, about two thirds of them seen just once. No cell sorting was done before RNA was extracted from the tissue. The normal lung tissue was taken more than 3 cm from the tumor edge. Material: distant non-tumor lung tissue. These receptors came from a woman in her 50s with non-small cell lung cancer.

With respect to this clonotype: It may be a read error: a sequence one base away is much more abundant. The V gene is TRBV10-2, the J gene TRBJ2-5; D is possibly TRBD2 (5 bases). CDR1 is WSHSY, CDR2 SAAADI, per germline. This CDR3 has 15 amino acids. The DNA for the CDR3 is TGCGCCAGCAGGGGAGCGGAGACTTACCAAGAGTCCCAGTACTTC. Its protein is CASRGAETYQESQYF.

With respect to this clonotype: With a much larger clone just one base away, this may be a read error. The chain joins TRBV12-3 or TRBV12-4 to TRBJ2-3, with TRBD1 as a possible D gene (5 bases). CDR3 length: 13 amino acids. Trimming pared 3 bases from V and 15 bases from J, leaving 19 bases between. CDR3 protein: CASSLNNQGQSYF. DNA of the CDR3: TGTGCCAGCAGTTTGAATAACCAGGGCCAAAGCTATTTT.

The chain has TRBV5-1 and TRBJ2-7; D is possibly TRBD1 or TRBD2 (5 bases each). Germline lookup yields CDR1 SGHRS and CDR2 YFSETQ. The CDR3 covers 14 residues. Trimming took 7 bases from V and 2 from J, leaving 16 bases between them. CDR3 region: CASGTRTFPYEQYF. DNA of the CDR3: TGCGCCAGCGGCACTAGGACATTCCCCTACGAGCAGTACTTC.

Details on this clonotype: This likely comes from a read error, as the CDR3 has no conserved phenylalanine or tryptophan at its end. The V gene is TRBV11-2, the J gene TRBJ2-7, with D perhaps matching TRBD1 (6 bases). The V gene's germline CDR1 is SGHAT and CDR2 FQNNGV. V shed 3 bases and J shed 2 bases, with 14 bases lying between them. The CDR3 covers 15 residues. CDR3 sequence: CASSFGTGITYEQYL. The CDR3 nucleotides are TGTGCCAGCAGCTTCGGTACAGGGATTACCTACGAGCAGTACCTC.

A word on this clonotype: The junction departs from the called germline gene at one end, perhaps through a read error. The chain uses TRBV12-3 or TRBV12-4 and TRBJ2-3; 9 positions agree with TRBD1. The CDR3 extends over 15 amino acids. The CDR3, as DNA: TGTGCCACCAGTTTAGGTACAGGGGGCGCGGATACGCAGTATTTT. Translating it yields CATSLGTGGADTQYF.

The CDR3 sequence is CSAKDPKRGGNQPQHF. CDR3 coding DNA: TGCAGTGCTAAAGACCCCAAGAGGGGCGGCAATCAGCCCCAGCATTTT. The chain links TRBV20-1 to TRBJ1-5, with TRBD1 as a possible D gene (5 bases). CDR1 and CDR2 from the germline V gene are DFQATT and SNEGSKA (reference sequence). The CDR3 contains 16 residues. Trimming took off 4 bases at V and 2 bases at J, with 18 bases between the two ends.

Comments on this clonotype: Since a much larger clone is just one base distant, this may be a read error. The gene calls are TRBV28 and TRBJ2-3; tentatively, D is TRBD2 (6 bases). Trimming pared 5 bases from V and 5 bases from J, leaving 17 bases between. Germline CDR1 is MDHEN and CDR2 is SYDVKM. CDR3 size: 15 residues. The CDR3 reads CASSPRWRGRDTQYF. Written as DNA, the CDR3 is TGTGCCAGCAGTCCCAGGTGGAGGGGTAGAGATACGCAGTATTTT.

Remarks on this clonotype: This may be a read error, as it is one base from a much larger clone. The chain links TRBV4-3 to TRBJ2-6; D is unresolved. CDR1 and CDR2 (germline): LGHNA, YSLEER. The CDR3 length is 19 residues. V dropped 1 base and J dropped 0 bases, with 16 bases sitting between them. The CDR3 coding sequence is TGCGCCAGCAGCCAAGGTTCTGGCGGATACCTCTCTGGGGCCAACGTCCTGACTTTC. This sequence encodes CASSQGSGGYLSGANVLTF.

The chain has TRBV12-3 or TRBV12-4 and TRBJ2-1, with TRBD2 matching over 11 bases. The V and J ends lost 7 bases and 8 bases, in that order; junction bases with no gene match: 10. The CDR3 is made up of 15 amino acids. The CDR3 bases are TGTGCCAGCAATTTTTTTAGCGGGAGGGGGGATGAGCAGTTCTTC. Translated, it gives CASNFFSGRGDEQFF.

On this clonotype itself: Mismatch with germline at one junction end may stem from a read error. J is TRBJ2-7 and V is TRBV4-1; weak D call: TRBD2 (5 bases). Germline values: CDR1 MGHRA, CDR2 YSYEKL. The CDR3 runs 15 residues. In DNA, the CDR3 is TGCGCTAGCAGCCAAGATCGGGGATGCCCCTACGAGCAGTACTTC. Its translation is CASSQDRGCPYEQYF.

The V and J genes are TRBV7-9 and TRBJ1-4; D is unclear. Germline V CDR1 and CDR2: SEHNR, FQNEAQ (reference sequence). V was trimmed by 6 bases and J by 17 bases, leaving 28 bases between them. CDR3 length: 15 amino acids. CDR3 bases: TGTGCCAGCAGTTCAGGCGATGCAACTAATGAAATACTATTTTTT. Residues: CASSSGDATNEILFF.

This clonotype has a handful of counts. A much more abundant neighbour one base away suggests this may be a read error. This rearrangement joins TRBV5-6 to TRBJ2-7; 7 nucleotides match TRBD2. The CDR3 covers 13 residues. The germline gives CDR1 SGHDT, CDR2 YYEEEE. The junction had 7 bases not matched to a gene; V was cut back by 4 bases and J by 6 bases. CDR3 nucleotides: TGTGCCAGCAGCCCAGCGGGACTGGGCGAGCAGTACTTC. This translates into CASSPAGLGEQYF.

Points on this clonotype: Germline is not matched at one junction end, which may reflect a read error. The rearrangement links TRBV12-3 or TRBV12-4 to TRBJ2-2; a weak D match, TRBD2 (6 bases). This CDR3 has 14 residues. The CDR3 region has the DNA TGTGCCAGCAGAGGCGGCGGGAACACCGGGAAGCTGTTTTTT. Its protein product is CASRGGGNTGKLFF.